These 15 T cell receptor beta chains were sequenced from one sample in a study of identical twins. MiXCR was run by TCRdb on the 5' RACE reads, yielding one entry per CDR3 protein. The table includes over 600,000 distinct CDR3 sequences, approximately 21% detected once. These data were likewise used in another study, on T cells expressing NK-cell markers.

The material sequenced was PBMCs. These receptors all stem from a woman aged 18-29 years in good health.

This clonotype was counted a few times. This sequence joins TRBV12-3 or TRBV12-4 and TRBJ1-2, with D unresolved. V was shortened by 0 bases and J by 6 bases, with 8 bases between the two germline ends. This CDR3 has 13 amino acids. The CDR3 loop is CASSLAGSNGYTF. The CDR3, as DNA: TGTGCCAGCAGTTTAGCGGGCAGTAATGGCTACACCTTC.

The table lists this clonotype with a few counts. The rearrangement uses TRBV7-2 and TRBJ2-7; 9 nucleotides agree with TRBD1. This CDR3 region has 14 residues. With V trimmed by 3 bases and J by 4 bases, 4 bases remained unmatched. Germline-derived CDR1 and CDR2 are SGHTA and FQGNSA. The CDR3 here is CASSFGQGRYEQYF. The DNA for the CDR3 is TGTGCCAGCAGCTTCGGACAGGGGAGATACGAGCAGTACTTC.

The V gene is TRBV10-3, the J gene TRBJ2-3; TRBD1 matches at 7 bases. This CDR3 region has 12 residues. The V segment lost 7 bases and the J segment 3 bases; nucleotides outside the gene matches: 1. Germline V CDR1 and CDR2: ENHRY, SYGVKD. CDR3 in DNA: TGTGCCATCATGGGACAGACAGATACGCAGTATTTT. Protein sequence: CAIMGQTDTQYF.

This clonotype was seen repeatedly, ten times or more. This chain joins TRBV12-3 or TRBV12-4 and TRBJ2-2; D is undetermined. The CDR3 is 15 residues long. The V end lost 3 bases, the J end lost 6 bases, and 14 bases lay between the germline ends. The CDR3 nucleotides read TGTGCCAGCAGTTTGGCCCAAGGATCCCCCGGGGAGCTGTTTTTT. It codes for CASSLAQGSPGELFF.

The V and J genes are TRBV6-1 and TRBJ1-5; D not certain. The ends were cut back, 8 bases at V and 0 bases at J, with 11 bases in the middle. Germline V gene sequence: CDR1 MNHNS, CDR2 SASEGT. The CDR3 totals 14 residues. This chain's CDR3 is CASQSRYSNQPQHF. CDR3 nucleotides: TGTGCCAGCCAATCGCGGTATAGCAATCAGCCCCAGCATTTT.

This chain connects TRBV7-2 to TRBJ2-5; D is perhaps TRBD2 (6 bases). The ends were cut back, 1 base at V and 3 bases at J, with 12 bases in the middle. The CDR3 contains 15 residues. Germline V lookup: CDR1 SGHTA, CDR2 FQGNSA. This CDR3 is CASSLDFGRKETQYF. CDR3 bases: TGTGCCAGCAGCTTAGACTTCGGGAGAAAAGAGACCCAGTACTTC.

This clonotype was found many times. In nucleotides, the CDR3 is TGTGCCAGCAGTTTATATAACACCGGGGAGCTGTTTTTT. This encodes CASSLYNTGELFF. The chain couples TRBV27 to TRBJ2-2; D unclear. Trimming left V 1 base short and J 2 bases short, with 2 bases between. Germline V gene data show CDR1 as MNHEY and CDR2 as SMNVEV (reference sequence). CDR3 length: 13 residues.

There are a few counts of this clonotype. The chain joins TRBV25-1 to TRBJ2-7; 7 positions agree with TRBD1. V lost 8 bases to trimming and J lost 3 bases; unmatched junction nucleotides: 4. This CDR3 has 12 amino acids. Germline V CDR1 and CDR2: MGHDK, SYGVNS. The DNA for the CDR3 is TGTGCCAGCCAGGGACAGATCTACGAGCAGTACTTC. Its protein product is CASQGQIYEQYF.

The V and J genes are TRBV14 and TRBJ2-1, with 8 positions matching TRBD2. V lost 4 bases, J lost 7 bases, and 9 bases stayed unmatched. CDR1 is SGHDN, CDR2 FVKESK, per germline. The CDR3 consists of 15 residues. This CDR3 is CASSLAGQRWNEQFF. DNA of the CDR3: TGTGCCAGCAGCCTAGCGGGGCAGAGGTGGAATGAGCAGTTCTTC. The whole variable domain, filled in from reference TRBV14 and TRBJ2-1, reads EAGVTQFPSHSVIEKGQTVTLRCDPISGHDNLYWYRRVMGKEIKFLLHFVKESKQDESGMPNNRFLAERTGGTYSTLKVQPAELEDSGVYFCASSLAGQRWNEQFFGPGTRLTVL.

The gene calls are TRBV7-6 and TRBJ2-7; 8 bases agree with TRBD2. Per germline, CDR1 SGHVS and CDR2 FNYEAQ. The V segment lost 8 bases and the J segment 2 bases; nucleotides outside the gene matches: 8. CDR3 size: 14 residues. In DNA, the CDR3 is TGTGCCAGCCAGGGGCTAGCGGGCCCCTACGAGCAGTACTTC. Amino acid sequence: CASQGLAGPYEQYF.

This clonotype occurred a few times. J is TRBJ2-7 and V is TRBV6-5; D is ambiguous. Germline CDR1 is MNHEY and CDR2 is SVGAGI. The CDR3 has 15 amino acids. The germline V and J ends were trimmed by 0 bases and 3 bases, with 12 bases remaining between them. The CDR3 DNA reads TGTGCCAGCAGTTACTCTGCCGGACCTTACTACGAGCAGTACTTC. This translates into CASSYSAGPYYEQYF.

This clonotype was recorded at least ten times. The CDR3 here is CASRGVGANQPQHF. In nucleotides, the CDR3 is TGTGCCAGCAGAGGCGTGGGTGCTAATCAGCCCCAGCATTTT. V and J are TRBV4-2 and TRBJ1-5; D is unclear. Germline V lookup: CDR1 LGHNA, CDR2 YNFKEQ. The CDR3 consists of 14 residues. Deletions cut 6 bases from V and 4 bases from J, with 13 bases between.

The chain combines TRBV9 with TRBJ2-3; D is unclear. Germline V gene data show CDR1 as SGDLS and CDR2 as YYNGEE. V was clipped by 0 bases and J by 2 bases, with 13 bases between them. This CDR3 has 16 residues. The CDR3 region is CASSVAPGSNTDTQYF. The CDR3 nucleotides are TGTGCCAGCAGCGTAGCTCCGGGCAGTAACACAGATACGCAGTATTTT.

V and J are TRBV6-1 and TRBJ1-1; D is uncertain. V was clipped by 7 bases and J by 0 bases, with 6 bases between them. The CDR3 spans 12 residues. Looked up from germline, CDR1 is MNHNS and CDR2 is SASEGT. The CDR3 protein is CASIGLNTEAFF. The CDR3 DNA is TGTGCCAGCATCGGATTGAACACTGAAGCTTTCTTT.

About this clonotype: Being one base from a much bigger clone, this may be a read error. This chain links TRBV10-3 with TRBJ2-1, with D hard to call. The CDR3 extends over 12 amino acids. Germline loops: CDR1 ENHRY, CDR2 SYGVKD. V dropped 6 bases and J dropped 7 bases, with 10 bases sitting between them. The CDR3 nucleotides are TGTGCCATCAGCCAGCTGAATAATGAGCAGTTCTTC. This sequence encodes CAISQLNNEQFF.